This TCR beta chain was captured by sequencing in a study of Graves' ophthalmopathy and Graves' hyperthyroidism. None of the included patients had other autoimmune diseases, uncontrolled infections, pregnancy or lactation, as these led to exclusion. Amplification of the TCR beta CDR3 regions used RNA transcripts (as template). The first round was an RT-PCR with HTBI primers, and the second round was a multiplex PCR. TCRdb re-derived calls from the multiplex PCR reads in MiXCR, one entry per CDR3 protein. The data hold around 670,000 distinct CDR3 sequences, with 35% to 50% observed a single time. Germline V gene sequence: CDR1 LNHNV, CDR2 YYDKDF (reference sequence). This CDR3 comprises 13 residues. V shed 3 bases and J shed 3 bases, with 8 bases lying between them. Points from the study as a whole: Thyroid clonotypes that were expanded above 0.001 frequency mostly also appeared in blood. Sensitivity of around 64% and specificity of roughly 78% were achieved by the model that predicted ophthalmopathy progression.

On this clonotype: Its matching antigen is unknown.

The rearrangement links TRBV15 to TRBJ1-2; D unclear. This TCR was recovered from an adult man with Graves' ophthalmopathy. The sequenced sample was peripheral blood. This CDR3 reads CATSSRADYGYTF. In DNA form, the CDR3 reads TGTGCCACCAGCAGCCGGGCCGACTATGGCTACACCTTC.